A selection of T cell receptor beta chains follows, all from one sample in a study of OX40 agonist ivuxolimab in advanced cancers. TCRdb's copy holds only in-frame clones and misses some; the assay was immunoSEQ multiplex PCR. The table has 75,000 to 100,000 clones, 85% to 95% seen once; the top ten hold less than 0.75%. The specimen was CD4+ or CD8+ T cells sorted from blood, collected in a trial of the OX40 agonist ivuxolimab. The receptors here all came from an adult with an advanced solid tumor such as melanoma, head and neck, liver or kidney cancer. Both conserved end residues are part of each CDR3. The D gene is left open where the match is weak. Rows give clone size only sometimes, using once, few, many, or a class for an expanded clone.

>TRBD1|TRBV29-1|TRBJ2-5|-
CSARTGVETQYF
TGCAGCGCTCGGACAGGGGTAGAGACCCAGTACTTC
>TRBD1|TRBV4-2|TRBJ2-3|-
CASSQQGAADTQYF
TGTGCCAGCAGTCAACAGGGGGCCGCAGATACGCAGTATTTT
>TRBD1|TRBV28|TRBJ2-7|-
CASSPQGAAVYEQYF
TGTGCCAGCAGCCCGCAGGGGGCCGCCGTTTACGAGCAGTACTTC
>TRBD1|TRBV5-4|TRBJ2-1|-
CASSTPGTGPTNEQFF
TGTGCCAGCAGCACCCCCGGGACAGGACCTACCAATGAGCAGTTCTTC
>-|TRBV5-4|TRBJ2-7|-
CASSSLYEQYF
TGTGCCAGCAGCTCCCTCTACGAGCAGTACTTC
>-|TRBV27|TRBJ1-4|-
CASSFRQPTNEKLFF
TGTGCCAGCAGTTTTCGGCAGCCAACTAATGAAAAACTGTTTTTT
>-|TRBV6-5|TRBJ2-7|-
CASSYSGTALGEQYF
TGTGCCAGCAGTTACTCGGGCACCGCCTTGGGAGAGCAGTACTTC
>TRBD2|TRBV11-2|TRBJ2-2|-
CASSLLAGVDTGELFF
TGTGCCAGCAGCTTACTAGCGGGAGTCGACACCGGGGAGCTGTTTTTT
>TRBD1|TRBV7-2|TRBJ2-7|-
CASSLAGQGAIYEQYF
TGTGCCAGCAGCCTAGCCGGTCAGGGGGCGATCTACGAGCAGTACTTC
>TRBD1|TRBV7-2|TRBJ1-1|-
CASSRQGNTEAFF
TGTGCCAGCAGCCGACAGGGGAACACTGAAGCTTTCTTT
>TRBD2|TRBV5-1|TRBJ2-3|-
CASSLYRLADTQYF
TGCGCCAGCAGCCTATACCGACTAGCGGATACGCAGTATTTT
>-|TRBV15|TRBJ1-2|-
CATSFGGADGYTF
TGTGCCACCAGCTTCGGGGGGGCGGACGGCTACACCTTC
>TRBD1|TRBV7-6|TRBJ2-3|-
CASSSDRGDTQYF
TGTGCCAGCAGCTCGGACAGGGGTGATACGCAGTATTTT
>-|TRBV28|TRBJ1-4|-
CASRDGGSEKLFF
TGTGCCAGCCGGGACGGGGGTAGTGAAAAACTGTTTTTT
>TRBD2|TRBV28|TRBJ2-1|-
CASRLAGHNEQFF
TGTGCCAGCCGACTAGCGGGGCACAATGAGCAGTTCTTC
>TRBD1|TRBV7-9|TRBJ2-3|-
CASTQDRVTDTQYF
TGTGCCAGCACCCAGGACAGGGTTACAGATACGCAGTATTTT
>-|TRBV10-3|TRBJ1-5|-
CAISEQQDKPQHF
TGTGCCATCAGTGAGCAACAGGATAAGCCCCAGCATTTT
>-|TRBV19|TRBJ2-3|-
CASSTTPDTQYF
TGTGCCAGTAGTACTACCCCAGATACGCAGTATTTT
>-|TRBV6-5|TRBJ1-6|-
CASTFGRVNSPLHF
TGTGCCAGCACCTTCGGACGGGTTAATTCACCCCTCCACTTT
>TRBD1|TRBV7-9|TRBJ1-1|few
CASSPEPGGTEAFF
TGTGCCAGCAGCCCAGAACCAGGGGGCACTGAAGCTTTCTTT
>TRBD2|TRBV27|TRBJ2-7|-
CASREASGMYEQYF
TGTGCCAGCAGGGAGGCTAGCGGGATGTACGAGCAGTACTTC
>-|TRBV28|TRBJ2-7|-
CASSLGYEQYF
TGTGCCAGCAGTTTGGGGTACGAGCAGTACTTC
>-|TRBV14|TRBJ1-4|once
CASSPQGLLNEKLFF
TGTGCCAGCAGCCCACAGGGCCTCCTTAATGAAAAACTGTTTTTT
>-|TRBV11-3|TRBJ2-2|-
CASSSILLVGELFF
TGTGCCAGCAGCTCTATCCTCCTTGTCGGGGAGCTGTTTTTT
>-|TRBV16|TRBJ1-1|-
CASSQSLRQFNTEAFF
TGTGCCAGCAGCCAATCGTTAAGACAGTTTAACACTGAAGCTTTCTTT
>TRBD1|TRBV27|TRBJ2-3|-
CASRTTGQGASDTQYF
TGTGCCAGCAGGACAACAGGACAGGGGGCGTCAGATACGCAGTATTTT